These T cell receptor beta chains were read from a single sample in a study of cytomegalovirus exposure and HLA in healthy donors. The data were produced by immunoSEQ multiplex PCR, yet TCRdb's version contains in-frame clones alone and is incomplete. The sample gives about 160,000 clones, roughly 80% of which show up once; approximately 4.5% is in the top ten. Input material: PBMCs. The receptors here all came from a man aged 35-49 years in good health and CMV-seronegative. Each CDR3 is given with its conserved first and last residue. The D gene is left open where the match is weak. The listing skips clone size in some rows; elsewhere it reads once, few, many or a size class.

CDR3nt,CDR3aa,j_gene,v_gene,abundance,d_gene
TGTGCCTGGAGTGTATTAGGGACAGGGCGCTACGAGCAGTACTTC,CAWSVLGTGRYEQYF,TRBJ2-7,TRBV30,.,TRBD1
TGTGCCAGCAGGGTAGGGGAGGGGGAAAGGAGTCAGCCCCAGCATTTT,CASRVGEGERSQPQHF,TRBJ1-5,TRBV2,.,.
TGCGCCAGCAGTCAAGATATACTAGCGGGCACAGATACGCAGTATTTT,CASSQDILAGTDTQYF,TRBJ2-3,TRBV4-3,once,TRBD2
TGTGCCAGTAGTAAGGGGGTTGGCTACGAGCAGTACTTC,CASSKGVGYEQYF,TRBJ2-7,TRBV19,.,.
TGTGCCAGTAGTATCACAGGGGGTCTAGGAGAGACCCAGTACTTC,CASSITGGLGETQYF,TRBJ2-5,TRBV19,.,TRBD1
TGCGCCAGCAGCCAAGTCCTTGACAGGGGTGAAGCCAAAAACATTCAGTACTTC,CASSQVLDRGEAKNIQYF,TRBJ2-4,TRBV4-1,.,TRBD1
TGTGCTAGTGGTTTGGTACTAGGGGGCAGGGGAAATCAGCCCCAGCATTTT,CASGLVLGGRGNQPQHF,TRBJ1-5,TRBV12-5,.,TRBD1
TGTGCCTGGAGTGTAAATGGACAGGGAGGATCACCCCTCCACTTT,CAWSVNGQGGSPLHF,TRBJ1-6,TRBV30,few,TRBD1
TGTTCCAGCAGCGTATTCCGGGACGGGGGGACCTACGAGCAGTACTTC,CSSSVFRDGGTYEQYF,TRBJ2-7,TRBV7-9,.,TRBD2
TGTGCCAGCAGCCCCAGTCCCGGGACAGGGGTGCACACTGAAGCTTTCTTT,CASSPSPGTGVHTEAFF,TRBJ1-1,TRBV7-8,.,TRBD1
TGTGCCAGCACCTCTGGGGAGTTTGAGCAGTACTTC,CASTSGEFEQYF,TRBJ2-7,TRBV6-5,.,.
TGTGCCAGCAGCCCGTCACTAGCGGGGGGAGACAATGAGCAGTTCTTC,CASSPSLAGGDNEQFF,TRBJ2-1,TRBV7-3,.,TRBD2
TGCGCCAGCTACCGGGACAAAACCTACGAGCAGTACTTC,CASYRDKTYEQYF,TRBJ2-7,TRBV5-1,.,.
TGTGCCAGCAGCCTCCCCGTATCGGGGGGGGATCCCTACGAGCAGTACTTC,CASSLPVSGGDPYEQYF,TRBJ2-7,TRBV7-2,once,TRBD2
TGTGCCAGCCGCAACGGAGATCGCGAGCAGTACTTC,CASRNGDREQYF,TRBJ2-7,TRBV6-5,.,.
TGTGCCAGCAGCTCACAGGGCATGAACATTGAAGCTTTCTTT,CASSSQGMNIEAFF,TRBJ1-1,TRBV7-3,.,.
TGCGCCAGCAGCTTGACAGGGTCCTACGAGCAGTACTTC,CASSLTGSYEQYF,TRBJ2-7,TRBV5-1,few,.
TGCAGCGTTCAGGGTGCGGGGGGTAGAGAGCAGTTCTTC,CSVQGAGGREQFF,TRBJ2-1,TRBV29-1,.,TRBD2
TGTGCCAGCAGTTTGGCGGAAGAGCACGGTAATCAGCCCCAGCATTTT,CASSLAEEHGNQPQHF,TRBJ1-5,TRBV27,.,.
TGTGCCAGCTCACCACCCGCAGGGAACAATGAGCAGTTCTTC,CASSPPAGNNEQFF,TRBJ2-1,TRBV18,.,.
TGCAGCTCCAGGGATACCTATGGCTACACCTTC,CSSRDTYGYTF,TRBJ1-2,TRBV29-1,.,.
TGTGCCAGCAGCTTAGGGCAGGGGCGCTCTGGAAACACCATATATTTT,CASSLGQGRSGNTIYF,TRBJ1-3,TRBV7-9,.,.
TGCAGCGTTGGACTAGCGGGGGGACATGAGCAGTTCTTC,CSVGLAGGHEQFF,TRBJ2-1,TRBV29-1,.,TRBD2
TGCGCCAGCAGCCAAGCAGAATACTACGAGCAGTACTTC,CASSQAEYYEQYF,TRBJ2-7,TRBV4-3,.,.
TGTGCCTGGAGTGTCCGGACAGGGCGGAACACTGGCGGCTACACCTTC,CAWSVRTGRNTGGYTF,TRBJ1-2,TRBV30,.,TRBD1
TGTGCCTGGAGTCAGAACATCGTCGCCATTGAGCAGTTCTTC,CAWSQNIVAIEQFF,TRBJ2-1,TRBV30,.,.
TGTGCCAGCGGTAGCGGGGGCAACACAGATACGCAGTATTTT,CASGSGGNTDTQYF,TRBJ2-3,TRBV2,once,TRBD2
TGTGCCAGCAGCCAAGTGGAGTTTGGGCAGTTCTTC,CASSQVEFGQFF,TRBJ2-1,TRBV14,few,.
TGTGCCAGCAGTTCAACAACACCTGGAAACACCATATATTTT,CASSSTTPGNTIYF,TRBJ1-3,TRBV27,few,.
TGTGCCAGCAGCCCGCGAGGGGGGGAGCTGTTTTTT,CASSPRGGELFF,TRBJ2-2,TRBV11-3,.,.
TGCGCCAGCAGCTTGCCAGGGTGGGGTCTCCACGAGCAGTACTTC,CASSLPGWGLHEQYF,TRBJ2-7,TRBV5-1,.,.
TGTGCCAGCAGTGAAGGCGGTTCCTCCTATGGCTACACCTTC,CASSEGGSSYGYTF,TRBJ1-2,TRBV6-1,once,.